A single TCR beta chain is shown here with its context. What it binds is not known. TCRdb keeps only in-frame clones here, not all; method: immunoSEQ multiplex PCR. The sample includes nearly 35,000 clones, under 90% of them seen just once. These data originate in a study of PD-L1 blockade in urothelial cancer. Study-wide context: Patients commenced intravenous atezolizumab, 1,200 mg every 3 weeks, in about 2014. Most of the 29 patients were men who had bladder-origin urothelial cancer.

V was cut by 1 base and J by 3 bases, with 12 bases left in between. The CDR3 is 15 amino acids. CDR1 and CDR2 from the germline V gene are LNHDA and SQIVND (reference sequence). Specified time point: pretreatment peripheral blood. Locally advanced or metastatic urothelial carcinoma was diagnosed in the patients. Points from the study as a whole: Lower pretreatment blood TCR clonality, under the median, predicted better survival, researchers reported.

The chain couples TRBV19 to TRBJ1-2; D is perhaps TRBD1 (5 bases). The TCR sequence derives from a man between 60 and 75 years old with urothelial cancer. This specimen consisted of PBMCs, obtained around atezolizumab (anti-PD-L1) treatment. Here the CDR3 DNA reads TGTGCCAGTAGTATAGTCGCAGGGAAGGACTATGGCTACACCTTC. This codes for CASSIVAGKDYGYTF.